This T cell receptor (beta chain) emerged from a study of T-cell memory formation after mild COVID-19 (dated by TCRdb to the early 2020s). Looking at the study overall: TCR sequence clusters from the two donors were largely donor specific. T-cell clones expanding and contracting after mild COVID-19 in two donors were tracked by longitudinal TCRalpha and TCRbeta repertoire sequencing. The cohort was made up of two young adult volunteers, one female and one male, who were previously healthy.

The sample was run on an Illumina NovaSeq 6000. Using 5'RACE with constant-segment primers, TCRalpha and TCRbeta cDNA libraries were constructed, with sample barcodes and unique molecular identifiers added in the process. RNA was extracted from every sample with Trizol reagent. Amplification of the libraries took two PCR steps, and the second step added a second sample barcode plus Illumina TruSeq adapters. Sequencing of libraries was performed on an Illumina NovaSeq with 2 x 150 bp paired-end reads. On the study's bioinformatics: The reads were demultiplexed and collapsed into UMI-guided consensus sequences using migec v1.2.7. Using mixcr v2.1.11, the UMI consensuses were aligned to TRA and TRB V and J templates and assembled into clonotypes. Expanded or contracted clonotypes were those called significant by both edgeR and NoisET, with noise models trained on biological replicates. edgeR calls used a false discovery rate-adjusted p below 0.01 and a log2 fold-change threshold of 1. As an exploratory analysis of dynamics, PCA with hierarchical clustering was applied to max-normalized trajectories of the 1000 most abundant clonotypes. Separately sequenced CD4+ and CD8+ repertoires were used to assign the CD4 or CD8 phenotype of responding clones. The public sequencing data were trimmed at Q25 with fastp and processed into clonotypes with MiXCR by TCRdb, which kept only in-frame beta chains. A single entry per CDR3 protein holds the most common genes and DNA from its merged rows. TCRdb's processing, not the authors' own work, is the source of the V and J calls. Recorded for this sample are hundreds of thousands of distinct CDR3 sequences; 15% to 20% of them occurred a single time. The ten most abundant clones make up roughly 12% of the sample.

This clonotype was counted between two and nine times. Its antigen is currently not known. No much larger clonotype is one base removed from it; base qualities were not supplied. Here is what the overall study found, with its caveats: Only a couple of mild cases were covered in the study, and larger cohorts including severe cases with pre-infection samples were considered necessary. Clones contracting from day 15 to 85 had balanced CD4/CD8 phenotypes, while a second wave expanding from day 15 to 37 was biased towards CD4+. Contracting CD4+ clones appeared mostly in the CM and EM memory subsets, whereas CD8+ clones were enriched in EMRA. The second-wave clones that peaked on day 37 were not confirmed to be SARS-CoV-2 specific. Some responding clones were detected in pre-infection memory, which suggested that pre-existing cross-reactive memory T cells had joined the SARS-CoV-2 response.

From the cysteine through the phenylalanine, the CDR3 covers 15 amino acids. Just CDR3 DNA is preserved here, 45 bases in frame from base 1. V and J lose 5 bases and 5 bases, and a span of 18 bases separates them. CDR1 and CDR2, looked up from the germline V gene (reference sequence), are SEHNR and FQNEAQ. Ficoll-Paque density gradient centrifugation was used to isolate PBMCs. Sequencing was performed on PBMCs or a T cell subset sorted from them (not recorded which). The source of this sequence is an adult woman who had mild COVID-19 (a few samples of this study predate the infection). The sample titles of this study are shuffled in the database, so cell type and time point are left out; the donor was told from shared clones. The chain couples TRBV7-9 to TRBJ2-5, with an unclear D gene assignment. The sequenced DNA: TGTGCCAGCAGCCCCCCGCGGATTGGAGAGGAGACCCAGTACTTC. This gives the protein CASSPPRIGEETQYF.